These 6 T cell receptor beta chains were sequenced from one sample in a study of blood T cell repertoires in COVID-19. Sequencing was performed with immunoSEQ multiplex PCR; in TCRdb, only in-frame clones are kept and a portion is missing. The top ten clones hold 6% to 8% of a sample with about 350,000 clones, about 90% of them seen once. The specimen sequenced was peripheral blood. The receptors were gathered from a woman aged 65 to 85 with COVID-19, enrolled during active disease.

The genes are TRBV13 and TRBJ1-1, with D possibly matching TRBD1 (5 bases). V lost 0 bases and J lost 10, with 12 bases in between. CDR1 and CDR2 from the germline V gene are PRHDT and FYEKMQ (reference sequence). This CDR3 comprises 13 residues. The CDR3 DNA reads TGTGCCAGCAGCTTAGGCTTAAGGGGTAGAGCTTTCTTT. Translation: CASSLGLRGRAFF. Based on the CDR3 plus reference TRBV13 and TRBJ1-1, the full variable domain is AAGVIQSPRHLIKEKRETATLKCYPIPRHDTVYWYQQGPGQDPQFLISFYEKMQSDKGSIPDRFSAQQFSDYHSELNMSSLELGDSALYFCASSLGLRGRAFFGQGTRLTVV.

This CDR3 is CASSELGGGDETQYF. The CDR3 DNA reads TGTGCCAGCAGTGAACTGGGCGGGGGGGATGAGACCCAGTACTTC. The chain has TRBV2 and TRBJ2-5; 9 bases are shared with TRBD2. CDR1 is SNHLY, CDR2 FYNNEI, per germline. CDR3 length equals 15 residues. Germline trimming cut 2 bases from V and 5 bases from J; bases unmatched to any gene: 6.

The chain recombines TRBV5-1 with TRBJ2-7; maybe TRBD1 (6 bases). With 2 bases removed from V and 2 bases from J, the gap between germline ends came to 11 bases. The CDR3 consists of 14 residues. Germline values: CDR1 SGHRS, CDR2 YFSETQ. The CDR3 here is CASSFIGQTYEQYF. The CDR3 nucleotides read TGCGCCAGCAGCTTCATTGGACAGACCTACGAGCAGTACTTC.

The sample holds one count of this clone. This chain uses TRBV28 with TRBJ1-6; 10 bases agree with TRBD1. From germline, CDR1 is MDHEN and CDR2 SYDVKM. The ends lost 2 bases at V and 9 bases at J; junction bases unmatched: 13. CDR3 length equals 18 residues. CDR3 nucleotide sequence: TGTGCCAGCAGTTTAAGGACAGGGGGTATTCGGGAAGGTTCACCCCTCCACTTT. Encoded protein: CASSLRTGGIREGSPLHF.

The genes are TRBV18 and TRBJ1-1; D is perhaps TRBD1 (5 bases). The germline V gene has CDR1 KGHSH and CDR2 LQKENI. V was shortened by 0 bases and J by 8 bases, with 10 bases between the two germline ends. The CDR3 spans 13 residues. DNA for the CDR3: TGTGCCAGCTCACCACCGTCCAGGGTCGAAGCTTTCTTT. This translates into CASSPPSRVEAFF.

This rearrangement joins TRBV21-1 to TRBJ1-4. TRBV21-1 is assigned pseudogene status. CDR3 length: 13 residues. The CDR3 DNA is TGTGCCAGCAGCACAGGGAGGAAGGAAAAACTGTTTTTT. Its protein is CASSTGRKEKLFF.